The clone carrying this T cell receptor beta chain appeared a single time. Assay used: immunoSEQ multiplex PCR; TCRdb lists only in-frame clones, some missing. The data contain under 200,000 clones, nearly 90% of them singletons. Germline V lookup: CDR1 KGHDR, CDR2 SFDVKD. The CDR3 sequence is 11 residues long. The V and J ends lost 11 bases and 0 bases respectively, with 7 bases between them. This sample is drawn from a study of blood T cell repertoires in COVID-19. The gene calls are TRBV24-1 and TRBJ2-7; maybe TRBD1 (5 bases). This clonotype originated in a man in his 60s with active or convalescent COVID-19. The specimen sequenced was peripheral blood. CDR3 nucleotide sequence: TGTGCCAACGACAGCTCCTACGAGCAGTACTTC. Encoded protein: CANDSSYEQYF.